Included here is one T cell receptor beta chain sequence, with context. Its cognate antigen is unknown. This CDR3 contains 12 residues. Per the germline V gene, CDR1 is SQVTM and CDR2 is ANQGSEA. Trimming stripped 4 bases from V and 2 bases from J, with 8 bases between. The data derive from a study of T cell responses to AZD1222 COVID-19 vaccine. Repertoires were generated with immunoSEQ multiplex PCR, while TCRdb's copy carries only in-frame clones and drops some. The sample has 99,000 or so clones, about nine tenths seen once. General study points: Among spike-specific TCRs, nearly half reportedly target unmutated variant regions. Vaccine-associated CD4 TCRs ranged over spike, dominating at 160-218 and 743-854. Baseline serology detected seropositivity in only five or six AZD1222 recipients. A mostly white British donor set with more females was recruited, and clonal diversity was possibly underestimated.

The clonotype was recovered from an adult who received the MenACWY meningococcal vaccine as a control. This chain links TRBV29-1 with TRBJ2-5; no reliable D call. The sample here was peripheral blood, taken 28 days after the second dose of the MenACWY control vaccine. CDR3 region: CSVGIGQETQYF. Written as DNA, the CDR3 is TGCAGCGTTGGAATAGGTCAAGAGACCCAGTACTTC.